This is a list of T cell receptor beta chains from one sample in a study of naive and memory T cell subsets. One entry per CDR3 protein results from TCRdb running MiXCR on the UMI-ligation and nested PCR reads. The sample lists 140,000 to 150,000 distinct CDR3 sequences; over 15% were seen once. The sample comprised naive CD4+ T cells from blood. The receptors were sampled from a human donor in good health. Each CDR3 is given with its conserved first and last residue. A D gene is named only where the DNA matches it firmly. Some rows mark clone size as missing; the rest say once, few, many or name a class of expanded clone.

TRBV29-1,11,.,TRBJ2-1,.,TGCAGCGTTGGGGCCTACAATGAGCAGTTCTTC,CSVGAYNEQFF
TRBV14,18,many,TRBJ2-1,TRBD2,TGTGCCAGCAGCCAAGTTTCCGGGCTAGCGGGAGTTCTGGATGAGCAGTTCTTC,CASSQVSGLAGVLDEQFF
TRBV19,16,few,TRBJ2-1,.,TGTGCCAGTAGTATACATAGCGGCGGCTCCTACAATGAGCAGTTCTTC,CASSIHSGGSYNEQFF
TRBV28,16,.,TRBJ2-7,TRBD2,TGTGCCAGCAGTGTTGTAGCGGGAGCCTCCATCTACGAGCAGTACTTC,CASSVVAGASIYEQYF
TRBV7-6,16,few,TRBJ2-3,TRBD2,TGTGCCAGCAGCACTGGGGTAGCGGGAGAGCTAGATACGCAGTATTTT,CASSTGVAGELDTQYF
TRBV18,12,few,TRBJ1-2,.,TGTGCCAGCTCACCCACAAGCTATGGCTACACCTTC,CASSPTSYGYTF
TRBV20-1,13,.,TRBJ1-1,TRBD1,TGCAGTGCTGGGGAGGGGGCGAACACTGAAGCTTTCTTT,CSAGEGANTEAFF
TRBV28,13,many,TRBJ1-5,.,TGTGCCAGCAGACCTACGGTGAATCAGCCCCAGCATTTT,CASRPTVNQPQHF
TRBV28,13,.,TRBJ2-3,.,TGTGCCAGCGTAAGGGGAGTGGAAGATACGCAGAATTTT,CASVRGVEDTQNF
TRBV15,13,once,TRBJ2-1,.,TGTGCCACCAGCATAGGGGGACGGAATGAGCAGTTCTTC,CATSIGGRNEQFF
TRBV7-9,14,few,TRBJ2-3,TRBD2,TGTGCCAGCAGCCAGACTAGCGGGGGAGATACGCAGTATTTT,CASSQTSGGDTQYF
TRBV6-1,14,.,TRBJ2-1,.,TGTGCCAGCAGGGAGATTACAGGGTTGGGCGAGCAGTTCTTC,CASREITGLGEQFF
TRBV7-3,13,few,TRBJ1-2,.,TGTGCCAGCAGCTTAGGGGGGGCCTATGGCTACACCTTC,CASSLGGAYGYTF
TRBV4-1,16,few,TRBJ2-1,TRBD2,TGCGCCAGCAGCCAAGTTGGGACTAGCGCGTTGGGAGAGCAGTTCTTC,CASSQVGTSALGEQFF
TRBV20-1,15,.,TRBJ2-1,TRBD1,TGCAGTGCTGCCCAGGGGGCGAGCACCTACAATGAGCAGTTCTTC,CSAAQGASTYNEQFF
TRBV11-3,17,few,TRBJ2-1,TRBD2,TGTGCCAGCAGCTTAGTTGGGAGACTAGCGGCTGGCGATGAGCAGTTCTTC,CASSLVGRLAAGDEQFF
TRBV10-1,14,few,TRBJ2-7,TRBD1,TGCGCCAGCAGTGAGCCAGGGGGCTCGAGGGAGCAGTACTTC,CASSEPGGSREQYF
TRBV20-1,15,few,TRBJ2-7,TRBD1,TGCAGTGCGAGGGGGCCGCGCCCCCCGCTCTACGAGCAGTACTTC,CSARGPRPPLYEQYF
TRBV5-4,15,few,TRBJ2-7,.,TGTGCCAGCAGCTTGTCCGGAGGGGACTCCTACGAGCAGTACTTC,CASSLSGGDSYEQYF
TRBV19,17,.,TRBJ2-7,TRBD2,TGTGCCAGTACCCCGGGGGCCCTTACTAGCGGGGCATACGAGCAGTACTTC,CASTPGALTSGAYEQYF
TRBV7-4,17,few,TRBJ2-7,TRBD2,TGTGCCAGCAGCTTAGGACTACGGCGGGAGGATTCCTACGAGCAGTACTTC,CASSLGLRREDSYEQYF
TRBV3-1,14,few,TRBJ2-1,.,TGTGCCAGCAGTCAGGGGTATAGTGTAAATGAGCAGTTCTTC,CASSQGYSVNEQFF
TRBV29-1,13,.,TRBJ1-4,.,TGCAGCGTTGATACGGGGACTAATGAAAAACTGTTTTTT,CSVDTGTNEKLFF
TRBV7-9,13,.,TRBJ2-2,TRBD1,TGTGCCAGCAGCTCAACAGGGGTCGGGGAGCTGTTTTTT,CASSSTGVGELFF
TRBV9,16,.,TRBJ2-1,TRBD2,TGTGCCAGCAGCGCACCGGGACTAGCGGACACTAATGAGCAGTTCTTC,CASSAPGLADTNEQFF